The source of this T cell receptor beta chain is a study of cytomegalovirus exposure and HLA in healthy donors. Germline CDR1 is SGDLS and CDR2 is YYNGEE. The CDR3 extends over 13 amino acids. Trimming took off 3 bases at V and 6 bases at J, with 10 bases between the two ends. PCR employed 60 Vbeta and 13 Jbeta primers. Sequencing used immunoSEQ multiplex PCR; TCRdb keeps in-frame clones, though not all of them. The sample comprises around 150,000 clones, 60% to 80% of which are singletons, and 3.5% to 4.5% rests with the top ten. The specimen was PBMCs. The rearrangement joins TRBV9 to TRBJ1-5; possibly TRBD1 for D (5 bases). This TCR was sampled from a man between 25 and 39 years old in good health and CMV-seropositive. DNA of the CDR3: TGTGCCAGCAGCGAGGGGATAGGTCAGCCCCAGCATTTT. It is translated as CASSEGIGQPQHF.